The T cell receptor beta chain described here comes from a study of T-cell memory formation after mild COVID-19. As to this clonotype: Its antigen is unidentified.

Study-level points and caveats: The authors left the SARS-CoV-2 specificity of second-wave clones peaking on day 37 unconfirmed. Shrinking CD4+ clones resided mostly in CM and EM, and CD8+ ones in EMRA.

V was clipped by 7 bases and J by 1 base, with 15 bases between them. Per the germline V gene, CDR1 is SNHLY and CDR2 is FYNNEI. This CDR3 spans 15 amino acids. From 5'RACE with constant-segment primers came TCR alpha and TCR beta cDNA libraries that carried sample barcodes and UMIs. In TCRdb, the 5' RACE reads were re-called with MiXCR into one record per CDR3 protein. Among approximately 500,000 distinct CDR3 sequences listed, about 23% were seen once. The chain uses TRBV2 and TRBJ2-3; perhaps TRBD2 as D (7 bases). The sample consisted of PBMCs or a T cell subset sorted from them (not recorded which). The TCR was taken from an adult woman who had mild COVID-19 (a few samples of this study predate the infection). Cell type and time point are not known. The CDR3 is CASNGGAGGTDTQYF. The CDR3 DNA is TGTGCCAGCAATGGGGGGGCCGGGGGCACAGATACGCAGTATTTT.